The T cell receptor (beta chain) under discussion was sequenced for a study of human T cells and chemical hapten exposure. This clonotype was seen only a few times. Time point denoted: pre-sensitization, week 0. Treatment denoted: therapeutic diphenylcyclopropenone sensitization with weekly scalp DPC. Each CDR3 protein gets one entry after TCRdb re-called the RACE reads with MiXCR. The data contain about 98,000 distinct CDR3 sequences, roughly a tenth of them singletons. The CDR3 runs to 15 residues. CDR1 and CDR2 from the germline V gene are LGHDT and YNNKEL (reference sequence). V was trimmed by 3 bases and J by 4 bases, leaving 13 bases between them.

This rearrangement joins TRBV3-1 to TRBJ1-3, with D possibly being TRBD1 (6 bases). Specimen: whole blood, collected in connection with sensitization to the hapten diphenylcyclopropenone (DPC). The sequence was obtained from a woman aged 60 to 75 with alopecia areata. Some clones in this sample may be carry-over from other donors' samples. The CDR3 nucleotides are TGTGCCAGCAGCCAGGCCACAGGGTACGGAAACACCATATATTTT. Translated, it gives CASSQATGYGNTIYF.